The rows below give T cell receptor beta chains drawn from one sample of a study of tumor and adjacent non-tumor tissue in lung cancer. In TCRdb, the multiplex PCR reads were re-called with MiXCR into one record per CDR3 protein. The sample shows some 66,000 distinct CDR3 sequences, over 60% of them seen only once. The sequenced sample consisted of distant non-tumor lung tissue. All receptors come from a man between 65 and 79 years old with non-small cell lung cancer. Both conserved end residues are part of each CDR3. D genes are given only for firm matches. Some rows have no size entry. The others give once, few or many, or a class for an expanded clone.

clone size: many
D gene: .
V gene: TRBV4-1
J gene: TRBJ2-5
CDR3 protein: CASSPGSKETQYF
CDR3 DNA: TGCGCCAGCAGCCCCGGGTCAAAAGAGACCCAGTACTTC

clone size: .
D gene: .
V gene: TRBV20-1
J gene: TRBJ1-1
CDR3 protein: CSATGEQNTEAFF
CDR3 DNA: TGCAGTGCTACAGGAGAACAGAACACTGAAGCTTTCTTT

clone size: .
D gene: .
V gene: TRBV29-1
J gene: TRBJ2-3
CDR3 protein: CSAIQGVSTRGLIGTDTQYF
CDR3 DNA: TGTAGTGCGATACAGGGAGTGAGCACCAGAGGTTTGATCGGAACAGATACGCAGTATTTT

clone size: .
D gene: TRBD1
V gene: TRBV24-1
J gene: TRBJ2-1
CDR3 protein: CATSGFQGAKYNEQFF
CDR3 DNA: TGTGCCACCAGTGGTTTCCAGGGGGCAAAATACAATGAGCAGTTCTTC

clone size: .
D gene: .
V gene: TRBV6-1
J gene: TRBJ2-7
CDR3 protein: CASSGDESLSYSYEQYF
CDR3 DNA: TGTGCCAGCAGTGGGGATGAGTCCTTGAGCTATTCCTACGAGCAGTACTTC

clone size: .
D gene: .
V gene: TRBV11-2
J gene: TRBJ2-1
CDR3 protein: CARSSRHGAYSEQFF
CDR3 DNA: TGTGCCAGAAGCTCGAGACACGGTGCCTACAGTGAGCAGTTCTTC

clone size: once
D gene: .
V gene: TRBV6-5
J gene: TRBJ2-7
CDR3 protein: CVSRVGQIPYEQYF
CDR3 DNA: TGTGTCAGCAGAGTCGGGCAGATTCCCTACGAGCAGTACTTC

clone size: few
D gene: TRBD2
V gene: TRBV6-9
J gene: TRBJ2-3
CDR3 protein: CASINRDGRSDTQYF
CDR3 DNA: TGTGCCAGCATCAACAGAGACGGGAGGTCAGATACGCAGTATTTT

clone size: .
D gene: .
V gene: TRBV7-9
J gene: TRBJ2-7
CDR3 protein: CAGMGGYEQYF
CDR3 DNA: TGTGCCGGCATGGGGGGCTACGAGCAGTACTTC

clone size: many
D gene: TRBD1
V gene: TRBV6-2/TRBV6-3
J gene: TRBJ2-7
CDR3 protein: CASRPPGQGGEQYF
CDR3 DNA: TGTGCCAGCAGACCCCCGGGACAGGGCGGCGAGCAGTACTTC

clone size: .
D gene: .
V gene: TRBV4-1
J gene: TRBJ2-5
CDR3 protein: CANSQGDETQYF
CDR3 DNA: TGCGCCAACAGCCAAGGGGACGAGACCCAGTACTTC

clone size: .
D gene: .
V gene: TRBV4-1
J gene: TRBJ2-7
CDR3 protein: CASSQVPGQGDYKQYF
CDR3 DNA: TGCGCCAGCAGCCAAGTCCCCGGGCAAGGTGACTACAAGCAGTACTTC

clone size: .
D gene: .
V gene: TRBV4-1
J gene: TRBJ1-5
CDR3 protein: CASSQDQGNSNQPQHF
CDR3 DNA: TGCGCCAGCAGCCAAGATCAGGGAAATAGTAATCAGCCCCAGCATTTT

clone size: .
D gene: .
V gene: TRBV6-4
J gene: TRBJ2-2
CDR3 protein: CVNSTNTGELFF
CDR3 DNA: TGTGTCAACTCTACCAACACCGGGGAGCTGTTTTTT

clone size: medium-sized
D gene: TRBD2
V gene: TRBV12-3/TRBV12-4
J gene: TRBJ2-1
CDR3 protein: CASSFGRGGLGEQFF
CDR3 DNA: TGTGCCAGCAGTTTTGGGCGGGGGGGCCTCGGGGAGCAGTTCTTC

clone size: many
D gene: .
V gene: TRBV5-6
J gene: TRBJ2-3
CDR3 protein: CASSSLIRRGSTDTQYF
CDR3 DNA: TGTGCCAGCAGCTCCCTGATCCGGAGGGGCAGCACAGATACGCAGTATTTT

clone size: .
D gene: TRBD1
V gene: TRBV11-2
J gene: TRBJ2-2
CDR3 protein: CASSLLGQGAGELLF
CDR3 DNA: TGTGCCAGCAGCTTATTGGGACAGGGTGCCGGGGAGCTGCTTTTT

clone size: many
D gene: TRBD2
V gene: TRBV4-2
J gene: TRBJ2-1
CDR3 protein: CAGRSLAGAGNEQFF
CDR3 DNA: TGTGCCGGCAGATCCCTAGCGGGCGCGGGCAATGAGCAGTTCTTC

clone size: .
D gene: .
V gene: TRBV29-1
J gene: TRBJ2-3
CDR3 protein: CSSRGGFGKDTQYF
CDR3 DNA: TGCAGCTCTCGGGGTGGGTTCGGTAAAGATACGCAGTATTTT

clone size: .
D gene: .
V gene: TRBV5-4
J gene: TRBJ2-2
CDR3 protein: CASSLLERELFF
CDR3 DNA: TGTGCCAGTAGCCTCCTGGAGAGGGAGCTGTTTTTT

clone size: .
D gene: .
V gene: TRBV5-1
J gene: TRBJ2-7
CDR3 protein: CASSLAISSRDYEQYF
CDR3 DNA: TGCGCCAGCAGCTTGGCTATTTCGTCGAGGGACTACGAGCAGTACTTC

clone size: many
D gene: .
V gene: TRBV5-5
J gene: TRBJ2-5
CDR3 protein: CASSMKWTGWETQYF
CDR3 DNA: TGTGCCAGCAGCATGAAATGGACGGGGTGGGAGACCCAGTACTTC

clone size: .
D gene: TRBD2
V gene: TRBV11-2
J gene: TRBJ2-6
CDR3 protein: CASGSRGGSAGVNVLTF
CDR3 DNA: TGTGCCAGCGGCTCCCGGGGGGGTAGCGCTGGGGTCAACGTCCTGACTTTC

clone size: .
D gene: .
V gene: TRBV25-1
J gene: TRBJ1-6
CDR3 protein: CASETGTDSSPLHF
CDR3 DNA: TGTGCCAGCGAGACCGGGACGGACTCTTCACCCCTCCACTTT

clone size: .
D gene: .
V gene: TRBV28
J gene: TRBJ2-7
CDR3 protein: CATARPSYDQCF
CDR3 DNA: TGTGCCACCGCCCGGCCTAGCTACGATCAGTGCTTC

clone size: .
D gene: .
V gene: TRBV11-2
J gene: TRBJ2-1
CDR3 protein: CASSLRTSLYNEQLF
CDR3 DNA: TGTGCCAGCAGCTTAAGGACAAGTCTTTACAATGAGCAACTCTTC

clone size: medium-sized
D gene: .
V gene: TRBV12-5
J gene: TRBJ2-1
CDR3 protein: CASLPGLLYNEQFF
CDR3 DNA: TGTGCTAGTCTCCCAGGCCTACTATACAATGAGCAGTTCTTC

clone size: .
D gene: .
V gene: TRBV20-1
J gene: TRBJ2-2
CDR3 protein: CSARARGGSTGELFF
CDR3 DNA: TGCAGTGCTAGAGCGAGAGGGGGGAGTACCGGGGAGCTGTTTTTT

clone size: .
D gene: TRBD1
V gene: TRBV4-2
J gene: TRBJ1-4
CDR3 protein: CARSRGDSGEKLFF
CDR3 DNA: TGTGCCAGGAGCCGAGGGGACAGTGGGGAAAAACTGTTTTTT

clone size: .
D gene: TRBD2
V gene: TRBV11-2
J gene: TRBJ2-3
CDR3 protein: CTSSLLLADQYF
CDR3 DNA: TGTACCAGCAGCCTTCTGCTAGCGGATCAGTATTTT

clone size: few
D gene: .
V gene: TRBV11-2
J gene: TRBJ2-1
CDR3 protein: CAGSFLGGIEQFF
CDR3 DNA: TGTGCCGGCAGCTTTCTCGGAGGAATTGAGCAGTTCTTC

clone size: .
D gene: .
V gene: TRBV28
J gene: TRBJ1-5
CDR3 protein: CASSLRRYGQPQHF
CDR3 DNA: TGTGCCAGCAGTTTGCGGAGGTACGGTCAGCCCCAGCATTTT

clone size: .
D gene: .
V gene: TRBV5-4
J gene: TRBJ2-1
CDR3 protein: CASSRASVGEYNEQFF
CDR3 DNA: TGTGCCAGTAGCAGGGCGAGCGTGGGGGAGTACAATGAACAGTTCTTC

clone size: few
D gene: .
V gene: TRBV28
J gene: TRBJ1-5
CDR3 protein: CASSLDQGQQPQHF
CDR3 DNA: TGTGCCAGCAGTTTGGACCAGGGGCAGCAGCCCCAGCATTTT

clone size: .
D gene: TRBD2
V gene: TRBV10-3
J gene: TRBJ2-1
CDR3 protein: CAAGVKGSGANEQFF
CDR3 DNA: TGTGCCGCCGGGGTCAAGGGTAGCGGGGCGAATGAGCAGTTCTTC

clone size: .
D gene: .
V gene: TRBV7-9
J gene: TRBJ1-1
CDR3 protein: CASSLAGIGVNTEAFF
CDR3 DNA: TGTGCCAGCAGCTTGGCGGGGATTGGTGTGAACACTGAAGCTTTCTTT

clone size: few
D gene: .
V gene: TRBV4-1
J gene: TRBJ2-1
CDR3 protein: CASSQVEGRQSEQFF
CDR3 DNA: TGCGCCAGCAGCCAGGTTGAGGGGCGGCAGAGTGAGCAGTTCTTC

clone size: many
D gene: TRBD1
V gene: TRBV7-9
J gene: TRBJ2-1
CDR3 protein: CASNLGQGVLDEQFF
CDR3 DNA: TGTGCCAGCAACTTGGGGCAGGGGGTTCTGGATGAGCAGTTCTTC

clone size: .
D gene: .
V gene: TRBV5-1
J gene: TRBJ2-1
CDR3 protein: CASRSQPGHGYNEQFF
CDR3 DNA: TGCGCCAGCAGATCACAACCGGGACATGGCTACAATGAGCAGTTCTTC

clone size: few
D gene: .
V gene: TRBV20-1
J gene: TRBJ1-5
CDR3 protein: CSAPTGGISQPQHF
CDR3 DNA: TGCAGTGCCCCGACGGGGGGGATCAGTCAGCCCCAGCATTTT

clone size: many
D gene: TRBD1
V gene: TRBV29-1
J gene: TRBJ1-2
CDR3 protein: CSVGRQGTNYGYTF
CDR3 DNA: TGCAGCGTTGGTCGACAGGGAACTAACTATGGCTACACCTTC

clone size: .
D gene: .
V gene: TRBV6-1
J gene: TRBJ1-6
CDR3 protein: CANSGVGRHSPLHF
CDR3 DNA: TGTGCCAACAGTGGGGTTGGGAGACATTCACCCCTCCACTTT

clone size: .
D gene: .
V gene: TRBV6-5
J gene: TRBJ2-1
CDR3 protein: CASKRDHYIEQFF
CDR3 DNA: TGTGCCAGCAAGCGTGATCACTACATTGAGCAGTTCTTC

clone size: many
D gene: .
V gene: TRBV6-6
J gene: TRBJ1-5
CDR3 protein: CASSFSNQPQHF
CDR3 DNA: TGTGCCAGCAGCTTTAGCAATCAGCCCCAGCATTTT

clone size: many
D gene: .
V gene: TRBV7-8
J gene: TRBJ2-3
CDR3 protein: CATSSRRSSSTDTQYF
CDR3 DNA: TGTGCCACCAGCTCAAGACGGAGCTCTAGCACAGATACGCAGTATTTT

clone size: .
D gene: .
V gene: TRBV5-1
J gene: TRBJ2-5
CDR3 protein: CASSLARGHQEIQYF
CDR3 DNA: TGCGCCAGCAGCTTGGCCCGGGGACACCAAGAGATCCAGTACTTC

clone size: .
D gene: TRBD1
V gene: TRBV5-4
J gene: TRBJ2-1
CDR3 protein: CASSPGTGGKYNEQFF
CDR3 DNA: TGTGCCAGCAGTCCGGGGACAGGGGGCAAATACAATGAGCAGTTCTTC

clone size: .
D gene: TRBD2
V gene: TRBV20-1
J gene: TRBJ2-3
CDR3 protein: CSARERGGPDTQYF
CDR3 DNA: TGCAGTGCTAGAGAGCGGGGGGGCCCAGATACGCAGTATTTT

clone size: many
D gene: .
V gene: TRBV5-4
J gene: TRBJ1-1
CDR3 protein: CASSRGARERIDTEAFF
CDR3 DNA: TGTGCCAGCAGCCGAGGGGCCAGAGAGAGGATTGACACTGAAGCTTTCTTT

clone size: .
D gene: .
V gene: TRBV7-9
J gene: TRBJ1-6
CDR3 protein: CASSLASSPNSPLHF
CDR3 DNA: TGTGCCAGCAGCTTAGCTTCCAGCCCTAATTCACCCCTCCACTTT

clone size: .
D gene: .
V gene: TRBV10-3
J gene: TRBJ1-5
CDR3 protein: CVTDSGAGEQPQHF
CDR3 DNA: TGTGTCACCGACTCCGGAGCAGGCGAGCAGCCCCAGCATTTT